A selection of T cell receptor beta chains follows, all from one sample in a study of blood T cell repertoires in COVID-19. The method was immunoSEQ multiplex PCR; TCRdb's version includes in-frame clones alone and lacks a portion of them. The table includes around 140,000 clones, around 81% detected once. Sequencing was carried out using peripheral blood. The origin of the receptors is a woman between 55 and 75 years old with active or convalescent COVID-19. Each CDR3 is given with its conserved first and last residue. The D gene is left open where the match is weak. Rows give clone size only sometimes, using once, few, many, or a class for an expanded clone.

clone size	V gene	J gene	D gene	CDR3 protein	CDR3 DNA
NA	TRBV18	TRBJ2-1	NA	CASSPSGDRYNEQFF	TGTGCCAGCTCACCAAGCGGGGACAGGTACAATGAGCAGTTCTTC
NA	TRBV15	TRBJ1-5	NA	CATNTGVSNQPQHF	TGTGCCACCAACACGGGAGTTAGCAATCAGCCCCAGCATTTT
NA	TRBV19	TRBJ1-2	TRBD1	CATQDREVDGYTF	TGTGCCACCCAAGACAGGGAGGTCGATGGCTACACCTTC
NA	TRBV9	TRBJ2-5	TRBD2	CASSVHSGRAEETQYF	TGTGCCAGCAGCGTTCACAGCGGGAGGGCCGAGGAGACCCAGTACTTC
once	TRBV6-5	TRBJ2-5	TRBD1	CASSLDRGETQYF	TGTGCCAGCAGCCTGGACAGGGGAGAGACCCAGTACTTC
NA	TRBV9	TRBJ2-7	NA	CASSTRWAPILLEQYF	TGTGCCAGCAGCACGAGATGGGCGCCGATCCTCCTCGAGCAGTACTTC
NA	TRBV6-2/TRBV6-3	TRBJ2-7	TRBD2	CASSYYASGKVSYEQYF	TGTGCCAGCAGTTACTATGCTAGCGGGAAGGTATCCTACGAGCAGTACTTC
NA	TRBV7-3	TRBJ2-3	NA	CASSPIGGSGGVRDTQYF	TGTGCCAGCAGCCCGATAGGGGGAAGCGGCGGAGTTCGGGATACGCAGTATTTT
few	TRBV10-3	TRBJ1-1	TRBD1	CAITSGGGNTEAFF	TGTGCCATCACCTCAGGGGGCGGTAACACTGAAGCTTTCTTT
NA	TRBV18	TRBJ1-1	TRBD1	CASSPWDSQNTEAFF	TGTGCCAGCTCACCTTGGGACAGTCAGAACACTGAAGCTTTCTTT
few	TRBV7-2	TRBJ2-2	NA	CASSLAIANTGELFF	TGTGCCAGCAGCTTAGCAATAGCGAACACCGGGGAGCTGTTTTTT
NA	TRBV5-1	TRBJ2-3	NA	CASSPVSVTSTDTQYF	TGCGCCAGCAGCCCTGTTAGCGTCACTAGCACAGATACGCAGTATTTT
NA	TRBV19	TRBJ1-4	NA	CASSTRVVGEKLFF	TGTGCCAGTAGTACCAGGGTAGTCGGTGAAAAACTGTTTTTT
NA	TRBV5-1	TRBJ1-3	TRBD1	CASSGGQGYGNTIYF	TGCGCCAGCAGCGGGGGACAGGGGTATGGAAACACCATATATTTT
NA	TRBV14	TRBJ1-2	TRBD1	CASSQLGQGARIYGYTF	TGTGCCAGCAGCCAACTGGGACAGGGGGCGAGGATCTATGGCTACACCTTC
NA	TRBV6-1	TRBJ1-6	TRBD1	CASSEALIEGADNSPLHF	TGTGCCAGCAGTGAAGCTTTAATTGAGGGGGCGGATAATTCACCCCTCCACTTT
NA	TRBV4-1	TRBJ2-7	NA	CASSHPQVPDYEQYF	TGCGCCAGCAGCCATCCCCAGGTCCCTGACTACGAGCAGTACTTC
NA	TRBV4-2	TRBJ2-3	NA	CASSHRDLEFLDTQYF	TGTGCCAGCAGCCACAGAGATCTGGAGTTTTTGGATACGCAGTATTTT
once	TRBV6-5	TRBJ1-1	NA	CASSRTSHQGTEAFF	TGTGCCAGCAGTAGGACCAGCCACCAGGGCACTGAAGCTTTCTTT
few	TRBV28	TRBJ2-1	TRBD1	CASSFLWGQISYNEQFF	TGTGCCAGCAGTTTTCTTTGGGGACAGATCTCCTACAATGAGCAGTTCTTC
NA	TRBV6-5	TRBJ1-1	TRBD1	CASSFDRDNTEAFF	TGTGCCAGCAGCTTCGACAGGGACAACACTGAAGCTTTCTTT
NA	TRBV9	TRBJ2-1	TRBD2	CASSIGSSGGLRRYNEQFF	TGTGCCAGCAGCATAGGGTCTAGCGGGGGACTCCGACGATACAATGAGCAGTTCTTC
NA	TRBV28	TRBJ1-4	TRBD1	CASSFRKNRGNEKLFF	TGTGCCAGCAGTTTCCGGAAAAACAGGGGGAATGAAAAACTGTTTTTT
NA	TRBV11-2	TRBJ2-5	TRBD2	CASNGGTSSQETQYF	TGTGCCAGCAATGGCGGGACTAGCAGCCAAGAGACCCAGTACTTC
NA	TRBV9	TRBJ1-2	TRBD1	CASSIRQGSYTF	TGTGCCAGCAGCATTAGACAGGGAAGCTACACCTTC
NA	TRBV29-1	TRBJ2-3	NA	CSSAVGALDTQYF	TGCAGCAGCGCGGTAGGGGCTCTAGATACGCAGTATTTT
NA	TRBV4-2	TRBJ2-3	TRBD2	CASSHTQAGGLLSTDTQYF	TGTGCCAGCAGTCACACCCAAGCGGGAGGGCTACTAAGCACAGATACGCAGTATTTT
NA	TRBV24-1	TRBJ2-5	TRBD2	CATSNRGGAGQETQYF	TGTGCCACCAGTAACCGCGGGGGGGCAGGGCAAGAGACCCAGTACTTC
NA	TRBV9	TRBJ2-1	TRBD2	CASSVATSAYNEQFF	TGTGCCAGCAGCGTAGCGACTAGCGCATACAATGAGCAGTTCTTC
NA	TRBV7-2	TRBJ1-2	TRBD1	CASSLGRTGRAYGYTF	TGTGCCAGCAGCTTAGGGAGGACAGGACGAGCCTATGGCTACACCTTC
NA	TRBV10-3	TRBJ1-5	NA	CAISESPGDQPQHF	TGTGCCATCAGTGAGTCGCCGGGGGATCAGCCCCAGCATTTT
few	TRBV7-9	TRBJ1-3	NA	CASSPRPDDWKNTIYF	TGTGCCAGCAGCCCCCGACCGGATGACTGGAAAAACACCATATATTTT
NA	TRBV27	TRBJ1-1	NA	CASSFWGDNTEAFF	TGTGCCAGCAGTTTCTGGGGAGATAACACTGAAGCTTTCTTT
once	TRBV19	TRBJ1-2	NA	CASTTTAGGTLDGYTF	TGTGCCAGCACAACCACCGCCGGGGGAACTCTCGATGGCTACACCTTC
once	TRBV19	TRBJ2-1	NA	CASSIGANNNEQFF	TGTGCCAGTAGTATAGGCGCGAATAACAATGAGCAGTTCTTC
NA	TRBV5-1	TRBJ2-1	TRBD2	CASSASGNQNEQFF	TGCGCCAGCAGCGCTAGCGGGAACCAAAATGAGCAGTTCTTC
NA	TRBV7-9	TRBJ2-1	NA	CASIYIANEQFF	TGTGCCAGCATCTACATAGCGAATGAGCAGTTCTTC
once	TRBV5-6	TRBJ1-2	NA	CASSSNQGLNGYTF	TGTGCCAGCAGCTCCAACCAGGGGTTAAATGGCTACACCTTC
NA	TRBV30	TRBJ1-1	NA	CAWADISRTEAFF	TGTGCCTGGGCCGACATTTCGCGCACTGAAGCTTTCTTT
NA	TRBV7-2	TRBJ2-1	TRBD1	CASSPQGQGFYEQFF	TGTGCCAGCAGCCCACAGGGACAGGGGTTCTATGAGCAGTTCTTC
NA	TRBV5-1	TRBJ2-5	TRBD2	CASSILTSGVQETQYF	TGCGCCAGCAGCATACTGACTAGCGGGGTCCAAGAGACCCAGTACTTC
NA	TRBV11-2	TRBJ2-1	NA	CASSLDSVGTYEQFF	TGTGCCAGCAGCTTAGATAGTGTGGGGACTTATGAGCAGTTCTTC
NA	TRBV5-4	TRBJ2-1	TRBD1	CASSFGQASSYNEQFF	TGTGCCAGCAGCTTCGGACAGGCCAGCTCCTACAATGAGCAGTTCTTC
NA	TRBV28	TRBJ1-5	TRBD1	CASSSLWGTGDNQPQHF	TGTGCCAGCAGTTCCCTCTGGGGGACAGGGGACAATCAGCCCCAGCATTTT
NA	TRBV6-1	TRBJ2-2	NA	CASSVERERGKITGELFF	TGTGCCAGCAGTGTGGAACGGGAGAGAGGAAAAATCACCGGGGAGCTGTTTTTT
NA	TRBV5-1	TRBJ2-3	TRBD1	CASSPGTGGADTQYF	TGCGCCAGCAGTCCCGGGACAGGGGGCGCAGATACGCAGTATTTT
NA	TRBV6-5	TRBJ2-2	NA	CASSYAGTQAAGELFF	TGTGCCAGCAGTTACGCGGGGACCCAGGCAGCCGGGGAGCTGTTTTTT
NA	TRBV4-1	TRBJ1-2	NA	CASSQGLASSYGYTF	TGCGCCAGCAGCCAAGGTCTAGCCTCTAGCTATGGCTACACCTTC
NA	TRBV30	TRBJ1-2	TRBD1	CAWSRQGKNGYTF	TGTGCCTGGAGCAGACAGGGGAAGAATGGCTACACCTTC
medium-sized	TRBV5-4	TRBJ2-1	TRBD2	CASSWSGTRRANEQFF	TGTGCCAGCAGCTGGTCCGGGACTAGGAGGGCAAATGAGCAGTTCTTC
NA	TRBV10-2	TRBJ2-7	TRBD1	CASRTGIEYEQYF	TGCGCCAGCAGGACAGGGATAGAATACGAGCAGTACTTC
NA	TRBV7-2	TRBJ2-3	TRBD1	CASSSTGGSSIRTDTQYF	TGTGCCAGCAGCTCTACAGGGGGGTCCTCTATCCGCACAGATACGCAGTATTTT
NA	TRBV19	TRBJ1-1	TRBD1	CASSIGVAGDSYTEAFF	TGTGCCAGTAGTATCGGAGTGGCCGGGGACAGCTACACTGAAGCTTTCTTT
few	TRBV10-3	TRBJ1-5	NA	CAIRAAGEGNQPQHF	TGTGCCATCAGGGCCGCAGGGGAGGGGAATCAGCCCCAGCATTTT
few	TRBV7-2	TRBJ2-2	TRBD2	CASSPKAGGDTGELFF	TGTGCCAGCAGCCCGAAAGCGGGAGGAGACACCGGGGAGCTGTTTTTT
NA	TRBV9	TRBJ2-1	NA	CASSVEGGVAWNEQFF	TGTGCCAGCAGCGTAGAAGGGGGAGTGGCCTGGAATGAGCAGTTCTTC
NA	TRBV7-2	TRBJ2-3	TRBD1	CASSGRTGNTDTQYF	TGTGCCAGCAGCGGAAGGACAGGGAATACAGATACGCAGTATTTT
NA	TRBV19	TRBJ1-1	NA	CASIIGGGTEAFF	TGTGCCAGCATCATTGGGGGGGGGACTGAAGCTTTCTTT
NA	TRBV12-2	TRBJ2-2	NA	CASRTTTSVNTGELFF	TGTGCAAGTCGTACCACTACTAGCGTTAACACCGGGGAGCTGTTTTTT
once	TRBV6-6	TRBJ2-1	NA	CATSQNNEQFF	TGTGCCACCAGCCAGAACAATGAGCAGTTCTTC